This T cell receptor (beta chain) was recorded in a study of blood T cell repertoires in COVID-19. Whole-study context: Sample material is recorded as cDNA or gDNA derived from T cells, B-cell-depleted T cells, or PBMCs.

The count of this clone is one. Germline V gives CDR1 SGHTA, CDR2 FQGTGA. Trimming took 4 bases from V and 7 from J; bases not matched to a gene: 15. The CDR3 has 17 amino acids. The data were produced by immunoSEQ multiplex PCR, yet TCRdb's version contains in-frame clones alone and is incomplete. The sample yields more than 200,000 clones, approximately 86% seen once. Participant age was roughly 18 to 90 years, and participants resided in fewer than 30 US areas. The sequence was collected from a woman aged 30 to 39 with acute COVID-19. The specimen sequenced was PBMCs or T cells enriched from blood (not recorded which). The chain recombines TRBV7-3 with TRBJ2-3; 9 bases match TRBD2. CDR3 in amino acids: CASSSRVGRGGLNTQYF. The CDR3 DNA sequence: TGTGCCAGCAGCTCCCGTGTAGGGCGGGGGGGCTTGAATACGCAGTATTTT.